The TCR beta chain described here comes from a study of cytomegalovirus exposure and HLA in healthy donors. Although they were nominally healthy when sampled, donors likely had unrecorded immune exposures. There are 15 residues in the CDR3. Trimming stripped 5 bases from V and 1 base from J, with 14 bases between. Germline assignment: CDR1 SEHNR and CDR2 FQNEAQ (reference sequence). On this clone: Its specificity is unknown.

Broader study findings: Per a prior analysis, the majority of TCR beta V segments were productive roughly 90% or roughly 30% of the time.

PCR employed 60 Vbeta and 13 Jbeta primers. Profiling relied on immunoSEQ multiplex PCR, and the TCRdb table lists in-frame clones only, not all of them. The sample records roughly 100,000 clones, 50% to 70% being singletons. Sequenced sample: PBMCs. The TCR comes from a man aged 30 to 45 in good health and CMV-seropositive. This chain joins TRBV7-9 and TRBJ1-1; no firm D call. CDR3 nucleotides: TGTGCCAGCAGCCCCCCCAATAAGCCGAACACTGAAGCTTTCTTT. Amino acids: CASSPPNKPNTEAFF.